This T cell receptor (beta chain) was profiled in a study of beta chain features in type 1 diabetes (dated by TCRdb to about 2018). For the study in its entirety: Mean age, gender distribution, total cell number and subset yield were not different between patients and healthy donors. The study compared the TCRB repertoires of sorted circulating CD4+ T cell subsets in recently diagnosed type 1 diabetes patients with those in matched healthy donors. Across all samples, roughly 110,000,000 sorted cells were examined, and cell number per subset correlated strongly with RNA yield. Whereas all 30 or so donors provided naive and central memory subsets, regulatory and stem cell-like memory subsets were isolated from just 8 patients and roughly eight healthy donors. Beyond this particular receptor, the publication reports: PCR might favor shorter templates, but patient and control samples were amplified and corrected together, so any skew would affect both groups equally. Patients with type 1 diabetes made fewer insertions and deleted more nucleotides at VDJ recombination sites, implying thymic rearrangement abnormalities. Because cDNA rather than genomic DNA was sequenced, highly expressing activated cells could have been over-represented, although no difference in activation and CD3 levels was found between groups. Naive, central memory and regulatory TCRB repertoires appeared to be more similar among patients than among healthy donors. HLA sub-analyses involved small numbers of individuals, so any influence of HLA type on TCRB rearrangement remained unresolved. A moderate but significant shortening of TCRB CDR3 length was observed in type 1 diabetes patients in all four CD4+ subsets.

Each donor gave one peripheral blood draw, averaging around 0.11 L, which was collected into heparinised tubes. A BD FACSAria II was used to sort naive, central memory, regulatory and stem cell-like memory CD4+ T cells with a panel that included CD45RO, CCR7, CD25, CD127, CD95 and CD27. Purity was above 95% for every sorted population. PBMCs were isolated immediately by Lymphoprep density gradient centrifugation and stained directly without culture. Samples were stained and sorted in pairs, with one healthy donor and one patient per experiment, so that batch effects were minimized. This clone has a handful of counts. No antigen is known for it. Relative to the germline gene, one junction end is altered; a read error may explain this. The entire amount of isolated RNA was reverse transcribed using the High Capacity cDNA Reverse Transcription Kit, so the sequenced TCRB transcripts were expressed ones. Deep immunoSEQ sequencing was performed on naive, central memory and regulatory T cell samples, with an average of roughly 4 million total reads per sample. Sorted cells were lysed in RLT buffer and RNA was extracted with DNase-treated RNeasy Micro or Mini kits, depending on cell number. Each cell subset was processed separately to prevent cross-contamination, with patient and healthy donor samples processed together. The immunoSEQ multiplex PCR was used to amplify TCRB sequences from cDNA, generating 87-bp fragments that spanned the CDR3 region. The amplicons were sequenced using the Illumina HiSeq platform. The published analysis was carried out like this. PCR bias was corrected computationally using synthetic template baselines, and reads within Hamming distance 2 were collapsed, with unmergeable singletons discarded. By aligning reads against IMGT, V, D and J genes, CDR3 length, and insertions or deletions at six rearrangement sites were assigned. Within each subset, clonotype counts were normalized to the number of sorted cells before true diversity and Gini coefficients were calculated with the tcR R package. The overlap coefficient, calculated on TCRB nucleotide sequences, was used to quantify repertoire sharing. TCRdb took this table from immuneACCESS and kept in-frame rearrangements with V and J called. Such tables lack part of the clones; where checked against another copy, unresolved V genes explain under half of the gap, and the rest is unexplained. The DNA was the basis for D and trimming; V, J and clone size are from that table. This sample has roughly 350,000 clones in its table, and 9.6% of those were observed once. The ten biggest clones cover approximately 0.55% of the sample.

The CDR3 starts with the cysteine, ends with the phenylalanine, and has 15 residues. Left in the record is the CDR3 DNA by itself, 45 bases read in frame from the first base. CDR1 and CDR2, looked up from the germline V gene (reference sequence), are SSHAT and FNYEAQ. The V and J segments used are TRBV7-7 and TRBJ2-3, and 10 bases in between align with TRBD1. Specimen: central memory CD4+ T cells from blood. The sequence came from a young man with type 1 diabetes. For the CDR3, the sequence is CASSPTGTGVDTQYF. The base sequence is TGTGCTAGCAGCCCAACTGGGACAGGGGTAGATACGCAGTATTTT.